This T cell receptor beta chain was captured by sequencing in a study of blood T cell repertoires in COVID-19. Study-level information: COVID-19 samples collected from the United States, Italy and Spain covered acute and convalescent phases. From T cells, B-cell-depleted T cells, or PBMCs came the material, which was cDNA or gDNA.

TCRdb's copy holds only in-frame clones and misses some; the assay was immunoSEQ multiplex PCR. This sample yields 30,000 to 40,000 clones, of which about 85% are seen a single time; under 5% belongs to the top ten. CDR1 is SGDLS and CDR2 is YYNGEE in the germline V gene. CDR3 size: 15 residues. The V and J ends lost 0 bases and 4 bases respectively, with 12 bases between them. The specimen sequenced was peripheral blood. This TCR derives from a man aged 50-60 years with active COVID-19. This chain connects TRBV9 to TRBJ2-3; D might be TRBD2 (6 bases). The CDR3 reads CASSVASWGADTQYF. Written as DNA, the CDR3 is TGTGCCAGCAGCGTAGCTTCGTGGGGGGCAGATACGCAGTATTTT.